The rows below give T cell receptor beta chains drawn from one sample of a study of shared clonotypes between healthy human individuals. Method: immunoSEQ multiplex PCR; TCRdb's copy keeps in-frame clones and lacks some. The sample records roughly 2.5 million clones, around nine tenths being singletons. The sample taken for sequencing was naive CD4+ T cells sorted from blood. These receptors were collected from a man younger than 35 in good health. The CDR3 runs from the conserved cysteine through the conserved F or W. The D gene is left open where the match is weak. Not all rows give a size; the values are once, few, many and, for expanded clones, a class.

v_call: TRBV7-7; clone_size: -; j_call: TRBJ2-5; d_call: -; cdr3_aa: CASSLGLQETQYF; cdr3_nt: TGTGCTAGCAGCTTGGGTCTCCAAGAGACCCAGTACTTC
v_call: TRBV10-3; clone_size: -; j_call: TRBJ2-5; d_call: -; cdr3_aa: CATQPGGAGETQYF; cdr3_nt: TGTGCCACCCAGCCCGGAGGGGCCGGAGAGACCCAGTACTTC
v_call: TRBV4-2; clone_size: -; j_call: TRBJ1-2; d_call: -; cdr3_aa: CASSREGLGYTF; cdr3_nt: TGTGCCAGCAGCCGGGAGGGTCTCGGCTACACCTTC
v_call: TRBV19; clone_size: -; j_call: TRBJ2-2; d_call: -; cdr3_aa: CASSLTHGNTGELFF; cdr3_nt: TGTGCCAGTAGTCTCACCCATGGGAACACCGGGGAGCTGTTTTTT
v_call: TRBV7-8; clone_size: -; j_call: TRBJ2-1; d_call: -; cdr3_aa: CASSLAVSDNEQFF; cdr3_nt: TGTGCCAGCAGCTTAGCGGTGTCAGACAATGAGCAGTTCTTC
v_call: TRBV5-6; clone_size: once; j_call: TRBJ1-2; d_call: -; cdr3_aa: CASSLDKNYGYTF; cdr3_nt: TGTGCCAGCAGCTTGGACAAGAATTATGGCTACACCTTC
v_call: TRBV10-2; clone_size: -; j_call: TRBJ2-7; d_call: -; cdr3_aa: CASSRQVGGASSYEQYF; cdr3_nt: TGCGCCAGCAGTCGACAGGTCGGGGGCGCCAGCTCCTACGAGCAGTACTTC
v_call: TRBV5-1; clone_size: -; j_call: TRBJ2-5; d_call: -; cdr3_aa: CASSSKETQYF; cdr3_nt: TGCGCCAGCAGCTCGAAAGAGACCCAGTACTTC
v_call: TRBV4-1; clone_size: -; j_call: TRBJ2-7; d_call: -; cdr3_aa: CASSQAGQRGPSEQYF; cdr3_nt: TGCGCCAGCAGCCAAGCGGGACAGCGGGGGCCCTCGGAGCAGTACTTC
v_call: TRBV9; clone_size: -; j_call: TRBJ2-5; d_call: -; cdr3_aa: CASSGGTGETQYF; cdr3_nt: TGTGCCAGCAGCGGGGGAACAGGGGAGACCCAGTACTTC
v_call: TRBV6-6; clone_size: -; j_call: TRBJ2-5; d_call: TRBD2; cdr3_aa: CASSYGRGIETQYF; cdr3_nt: TGTGCCAGCAGTTACGGGCGGGGGATAGAGACCCAGTACTTC
v_call: TRBV2; clone_size: -; j_call: TRBJ1-2; d_call: -; cdr3_aa: CASSQEENYGYTF; cdr3_nt: TGTGCCAGCAGCCAGGAGGAGAACTATGGCTACACCTTC
v_call: TRBV7-8; clone_size: -; j_call: TRBJ1-2; d_call: -; cdr3_aa: CASSLEVSYGYTF; cdr3_nt: TGTGCCAGCAGCTTAGAAGTCAGTTATGGCTACACCTTC
v_call: TRBV7-2; clone_size: -; j_call: TRBJ2-5; d_call: TRBD2; cdr3_aa: CASSLLAVSETQYF; cdr3_nt: TGTGCCAGCAGCTTACTAGCGGTGTCAGAGACCCAGTACTTC
v_call: TRBV10-3; clone_size: -; j_call: TRBJ2-2; d_call: -; cdr3_aa: CAITRTANTGELFF; cdr3_nt: TGTGCCATCACCCGGACGGCGAACACCGGGGAGCTGTTTTTT
v_call: TRBV18; clone_size: -; j_call: TRBJ1-5; d_call: -; cdr3_aa: CASSPLDSNQPQHF; cdr3_nt: TGTGCCAGCTCACCCTTGGATAGCAATCAGCCCCAGCATTTT
v_call: TRBV27; clone_size: -; j_call: TRBJ1-5; d_call: -; cdr3_aa: CASSFGGTNSNQPQHF; cdr3_nt: TGTGCCAGCAGTTTCGGGGGGACAAATAGCAATCAGCCCCAGCATTTT
v_call: TRBV27; clone_size: -; j_call: TRBJ1-1; d_call: -; cdr3_aa: CASSLTMVTEAFF; cdr3_nt: TGTGCCAGCAGTTTAACCATGGTCACTGAAGCTTTCTTT
v_call: TRBV5-6; clone_size: -; j_call: TRBJ1-1; d_call: -; cdr3_aa: CASSPEGPNTEAFF; cdr3_nt: TGTGCCAGCAGCCCCGAGGGGCCGAACACTGAAGCTTTCTTT
v_call: TRBV28; clone_size: -; j_call: TRBJ1-5; d_call: TRBD1; cdr3_aa: CASTHANDRGNQPQHF; cdr3_nt: TGTGCCAGCACCCACGCTAATGACAGGGGCAATCAGCCCCAGCATTTT
v_call: TRBV19; clone_size: -; j_call: TRBJ1-4; d_call: -; cdr3_aa: CASSITRGDTSNEKLFF; cdr3_nt: TGTGCCAGTAGTATAACGAGGGGGGACACGTCTAATGAAAAACTGTTTTTT
v_call: TRBV6-5; clone_size: -; j_call: TRBJ2-3; d_call: -; cdr3_aa: CASSYLLSQYF; cdr3_nt: TGTGCCAGCAGTTACCTCCTTTCGCAGTATTTT
v_call: TRBV5-6; clone_size: -; j_call: TRBJ2-5; d_call: TRBD2; cdr3_aa: CASSLREGQTQYF; cdr3_nt: TGTGCCAGCAGCTTGCGGGAGGGTCAGACCCAGTACTTC
v_call: TRBV6-5; clone_size: few; j_call: TRBJ1-2; d_call: -; cdr3_aa: CASSTSRGSYGYTF; cdr3_nt: TGTGCCAGCAGTACAAGCAGGGGTTCCTATGGCTACACCTTC
v_call: TRBV28; clone_size: -; j_call: TRBJ1-2; d_call: -; cdr3_aa: CASSSYPFPGNYGYTF; cdr3_nt: TGTGCCAGCAGTTCGTACCCCTTCCCCGGGAACTATGGCTACACCTTC
v_call: TRBV5-5; clone_size: -; j_call: TRBJ2-7; d_call: TRBD2; cdr3_aa: CASSQGLAGGNEQYF; cdr3_nt: TGTGCCAGCAGCCAGGGACTAGCGGGAGGGAACGAGCAGTACTTC
v_call: TRBV5-1; clone_size: -; j_call: TRBJ1-4; d_call: -; cdr3_aa: CASSLGQRNEKLFF; cdr3_nt: TGCGCCAGCAGCTTGGGACAGAGAAATGAAAAACTGTTTTTT
v_call: TRBV6-1; clone_size: -; j_call: TRBJ1-1; d_call: TRBD1; cdr3_aa: CASREGAPMNTEAFF; cdr3_nt: TGTGCCAGCAGGGAGGGGGCCCCGATGAACACTGAAGCTTTCTTT
v_call: TRBV25-1; clone_size: -; j_call: TRBJ1-3; d_call: -; cdr3_aa: CASSEVGGGNTIYF; cdr3_nt: TGTGCCAGCAGTGAGGTGGGGGGCGGAAACACCATATATTTT
v_call: TRBV19; clone_size: -; j_call: TRBJ1-6; d_call: -; cdr3_aa: CASSIFGSGSPLHF; cdr3_nt: TGTGCCAGTAGTATCTTTGGGTCTGGTTCACCCCTCCACTTT
v_call: TRBV29-1; clone_size: few; j_call: TRBJ1-2; d_call: -; cdr3_aa: CSAGSGAYGYTF; cdr3_nt: TGCAGCGCGGGGAGTGGGGCCTATGGCTACACCTTC
v_call: TRBV5-1; clone_size: -; j_call: TRBJ1-5; d_call: -; cdr3_aa: CASSQSPNQPQHF; cdr3_nt: TGCGCCAGCAGCCAGTCCCCTAATCAGCCCCAGCATTTT
v_call: TRBV10-3; clone_size: -; j_call: TRBJ1-6; d_call: -; cdr3_aa: CATRTDSNSPLHF; cdr3_nt: TGTGCCACCAGGACCGACAGTAATTCACCCCTCCACTTT
v_call: TRBV18; clone_size: -; j_call: TRBJ2-6; d_call: TRBD1; cdr3_aa: CASSPRTGKAGANVLTF; cdr3_nt: TGTGCCAGCTCACCCCGGACAGGGAAGGCTGGGGCCAACGTCCTGACTTTC
v_call: TRBV5-1; clone_size: -; j_call: TRBJ2-3; d_call: TRBD2; cdr3_aa: CASSLAGLADSTDTQYF; cdr3_nt: TGCGCCAGCAGCTTGGCGGGACTAGCGGATAGCACAGATACGCAGTATTTT